Following are 20 T cell receptor beta chains from one sample sequenced in a study of OX40 agonist ivuxolimab in advanced cancers. Here immunoSEQ multiplex PCR was the method, and the copy in TCRdb shows in-frame clones only, minus some. The sample contains roughly 40,000 clones, roughly 90% of which appear only once. The input for sequencing was CD4+ or CD8+ T cells sorted from blood, taken in a trial of the OX40 agonist ivuxolimab. The receptors come from an adult with an advanced solid tumor such as melanoma, head and neck, liver or kidney cancer.

The V call is TRBV2, the J call TRBJ1-2; 8 nucleotides line up with TRBD1. This CDR3 comprises 13 residues. V shed 6 bases and J 6 bases; nucleotides not matched to a gene: 6. Germline CDR1 reads SNHLY; CDR2 reads FYNNEI. The CDR3 DNA sequence: TGTGCCAGCAGCCCGGACAGGGCCCATGGCTACACCTTC. As protein: CASSPDRAHGYTF.

This CDR3 is CASSPGGRVSYEQYF. The DNA for the CDR3 is TGTGCCAGCAGCCCTGGCGGCAGGGTGTCCTACGAGCAGTACTTC. The chain recombines TRBV9 with TRBJ2-7; perhaps TRBD1 as D (5 bases). The CDR3 sequence is 15 residues long. Germline V gene lookup returns CDR1 SGDLS and CDR2 YYNGEE. Trimming removed 4 bases at V and 1 base at J, with 15 bases between.

This rearrangement joins TRBV4-1 to TRBJ1-2; a possible D gene is TRBD1 (5 bases). From germline, CDR1 is MGHRA and CDR2 YSYEKL. This CDR3 has 16 residues. Trimming stripped 3 bases from V and 4 bases from J, with 18 bases between. The DNA of the CDR3 is TGCGCCAGCAGCCAGACCGAGACAGTTTTTATCTATGGCTACACCTTC. Amino acids: CASSQTETVFIYGYTF.

V and J are TRBV11-1 and TRBJ1-1; D ambiguous. The ends were cut back, 2 bases at V and 0 bases at J, with 10 bases in the middle. This CDR3 region has 15 residues. Germline V gives CDR1 SGHAT, CDR2 FQDESV (reference sequence). CDR3: CASSLQPGLNTEAFF. CDR3 bases: TGTGCCAGCAGCTTACAACCCGGATTGAACACTGAAGCTTTCTTT.

The rearrangement links TRBV29-1 to TRBJ2-3; a possible D gene is TRBD2 (6 bases). Germline CDR1 SQVTM, CDR2 ANQGSEA. There are 15 residues in the CDR3. V shed 4 bases and J shed 3 bases, with 17 bases lying between them. The CDR3 nucleotides read TGCAGCGTTGGGGAACGGGGGAGTGGGACAGATACGCAGTATTTT. This gives the protein CSVGERGSGTDTQYF.

The chain uses TRBV27 and TRBJ1-1; 9 positions agree with TRBD1. Per the germline V gene, CDR1 is MNHEY and CDR2 is SMNVEV (reference sequence). Trimming at V came to 4 bases and at J to 0 bases, leaving 3 bases not matched to a gene. The CDR3 is 15 residues long. CDR3 in DNA: TGTGCCAGCAGTTCTACAGGGGGCCTGAACACTGAAGCTTTCTTT. This encodes CASSSTGGLNTEAFF.

The chain links TRBV20-1 to TRBJ1-2; the D gene is possibly TRBD1 (6 bases). The germline V gene encodes CDR1 DFQATT and CDR2 SNEGSKA (reference sequence). This CDR3 is built from 11 residues. V lost 6 bases and J 7 bases, leaving 12 bases between the germline ends. CDR3 in DNA: TGCAGTGCCCCGGGGGGCCCTGGCTACACCTTC. Amino acid sequence: CSAPGGPGYTF.

This chain uses TRBV29-1 with TRBJ2-3, with 7 bases aligning to TRBD2. The CDR3 runs to 16 residues. V trimming: 3 bases; J trimming: 0 bases; junction bases outside the gene matches: 9. In germline, CDR1 is SQVTM, CDR2 ANQGSEA. CDR3 amino acids: CSVDLWSGKSTDTQYF. Written as DNA, the CDR3 is TGCAGCGTTGATCTTTGGAGCGGGAAAAGCACAGATACGCAGTATTTT.

The V and J genes are TRBV27 and TRBJ2-7, with D tentatively TRBD1 (6 bases). Germline V gene data show CDR1 as MNHEY and CDR2 as SMNVEV (reference sequence). CDR3 length: 15 amino acids. Trimming removed 0 bases at V and 7 bases at J, with 16 bases between. CDR3 region: CASSLSSEGGIEQYF. CDR3 nucleotide sequence: TGTGCCAGCAGTTTATCGTCGGAAGGGGGAATAGAGCAGTACTTC.

The chain uses TRBV19 and TRBJ2-4; D remains ambiguous. This CDR3 has 12 residues. Germline V gives CDR1 LNHDA, CDR2 SQIVND (reference sequence). V was trimmed by 0 bases and J by 8 bases, leaving 5 bases between them. The CDR3 nucleotides are TGTGCCAGTAGTATAGAGAGAGACATTCAGTACTTC. It yields the protein CASSIERDIQYF.

V is TRBV19 and J is TRBJ1-1; D unclear. The V gene lost 0 bases and the J gene lost 1 base, with 18 bases spanning the gap. This CDR3 contains 18 residues. Germline CDR1 and CDR2: LNHDA and SQIVND (reference sequence). The chain's CDR3 is CASSIDRAWAGTNTEAFF. In DNA form, the CDR3 reads TGTGCCAGTAGTATAGATCGGGCTTGGGCAGGAACGAACACTGAAGCTTTCTTT.

The chain couples TRBV14 to TRBJ2-3; D may be TRBD2 (6 bases). This CDR3 has 15 residues. Germline V gene data show CDR1 as SGHDN and CDR2 as FVKESK. Trimming removed 2 bases at V and 2 bases at J, with 11 bases between. CDR3 nucleotides: TGTGCCAGCAGCCAATCAGGGAGGTTCACAGATACGCAGTATTTT. Residues: CASSQSGRFTDTQYF.

The CDR3 is CASSLEGEQFF. CDR3 DNA sequence: TGCGCCAGCAGCTTGGAGGGTGAGCAGTTCTTC. This rearrangement joins TRBV5-1 to TRBJ2-1, with D uncertain. The germline CDR1 and CDR2 sequences are SGHRS and YFSETQ. V was clipped by 0 bases and J by 9 bases, with 4 bases between them. The CDR3 length is 11 residues.

The chain employs TRBV27 and TRBJ2-1; maybe TRBD2 (5 bases). CDR3 length: 15 residues. Germline values: CDR1 MNHEY, CDR2 SMNVEV (reference sequence). V gave up 2 bases and J gave up 2 bases, with 10 bases separating them. The CDR3 spells CASSLGGSTYNEQFF. CDR3 nucleotide sequence: TGTGCCAGCAGTTTAGGCGGGTCCACCTACAATGAGCAGTTCTTC.

This chain joins TRBV9 and TRBJ2-7; 7 bases agree with TRBD1. V trimming: 0 bases; J trimming: 4 bases; junction bases outside the gene matches: 16. The CDR3 covers 18 residues. CDR1 SGDLS and CDR2 YYNGEE come from the germline V gene. The CDR3 loop reads CASSVAALATGYPYEQYF. CDR3 coding DNA: TGTGCCAGCAGCGTAGCTGCCTTGGCGACAGGGTATCCTTACGAGCAGTACTTC.

The chain employs TRBV7-6 and TRBJ2-1; a possible D gene is TRBD2 (6 bases). Per the germline V gene, CDR1 is SGHVS and CDR2 is FNYEAQ. The germline V and J ends were trimmed by 2 bases and 0 bases, with 14 bases remaining between them. The length of the CDR3 is 17 residues. The CDR3 DNA reads TGTGCCAGCAGCTTATACGTTTGGGGGGACTCCTACAATGAGCAGTTCTTC. This encodes CASSLYVWGDSYNEQFF.

The chain combines TRBV5-1 with TRBJ1-1, with unresolved D. CDR3 length: 15 residues. Deletions cut 4 bases from V and 0 bases from J, with 13 bases between. The germline CDR1 and CDR2 sequences are SGHRS and YFSETQ. In DNA, the CDR3 is TGCGCCAGCAGCCTAACACGAAACATGAACACTGAAGCTTTCTTT. Amino acids: CASSLTRNMNTEAFF.

The chain is built from TRBV2 and TRBJ2-5; 7 bases align to TRBD1. Germline V lookup: CDR1 SNHLY, CDR2 FYNNEI. The CDR3 loop spans 12 amino acids. The CDR3 loop is CVDRPSGETQYF. CDR3 bases: TGTGTGGACAGGCCTTCAGGAGAGACCCAGTACTTC. The variable domain in full, completed from reference TRBV2 and TRBJ2-5, reads EPEVTQTPSHQVTQMGQEVILRCVPISNHLYFYWYRQILGQKVEFLVSFYNNEISEKSEIFDDQFSVERPDGSNFTLKIRSTKLEDSAMYFCVDRPSGETQYFGPGTRLLVL.

This clone was seen a single time. This chain joins TRBV9 and TRBJ1-1; D perhaps matches TRBD1 (6 bases). The germline gives CDR1 SGDLS, CDR2 YYNGEE. The CDR3 is 13 residues long. Trimming shortened V by 4 bases and J by 1 base, and 8 bases separated the two germline ends. DNA for the CDR3: TGTGCCAGCAGCCCAGGGGCGAACACTGAAGCTTTCTTT. It yields the protein CASSPGANTEAFF.

The DNA for the CDR3 is TGTGCCAGCAGCTTGGCTTGGGGGGCAAACAATGAGCAGTTCTTC. As protein: CASSLAWGANNEQFF. The chain links TRBV7-9 to TRBJ2-1; D is perhaps TRBD1 or TRBD2 (6 bases each). The length of the CDR3 is 15 residues. Germline lookup yields CDR1 SEHNR and CDR2 FQNEAQ (reference sequence). The V gene lost 3 bases and the J gene lost 5 bases, with 14 bases spanning the gap.